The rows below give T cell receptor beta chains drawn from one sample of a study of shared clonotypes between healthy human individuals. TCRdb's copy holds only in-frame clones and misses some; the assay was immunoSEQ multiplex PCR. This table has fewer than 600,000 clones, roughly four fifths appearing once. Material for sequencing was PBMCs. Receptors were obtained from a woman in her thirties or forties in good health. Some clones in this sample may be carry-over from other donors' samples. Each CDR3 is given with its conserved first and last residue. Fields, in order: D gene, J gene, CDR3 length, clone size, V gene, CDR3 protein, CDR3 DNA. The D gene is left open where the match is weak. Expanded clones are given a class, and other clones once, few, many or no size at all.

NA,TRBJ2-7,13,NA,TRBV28,CASSYPGIHEQYF,TGTGCCAGCAGTTATCCAGGGATCCACGAGCAGTACTTC
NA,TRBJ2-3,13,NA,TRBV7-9,CASSRRGTDTQYF,TGTGCCAGCAGCCGTAGGGGCACAGATACGCAGTATTTT
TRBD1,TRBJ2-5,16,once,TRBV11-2,CASSFTGTGLIETQYF,TGTGCCAGCAGCTTCACCGGGACAGGGTTGATAGAGACCCAGTACTTC
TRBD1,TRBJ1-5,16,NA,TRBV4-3,CASSQERTGRTQPQHF,TGCGCCAGCAGCCAAGAAAGGACAGGGCGGACCCAGCCCCAGCATTTT
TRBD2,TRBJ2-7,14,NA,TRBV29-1,CSVEPSGKTYEQYF,TGCAGTGTTGAACCCAGCGGGAAGACTTACGAGCAGTACTTC
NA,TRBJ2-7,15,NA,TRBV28,CASSLQSPVAREQYF,TGTGCCAGCAGTTTACAGAGTCCGGTGGCGAGGGAGCAGTACTTC
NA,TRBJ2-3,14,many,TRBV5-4,CASSMGGWTDTQYF,TGTGCCAGCAGCATGGGAGGTTGGACAGATACGCAGTATTTT
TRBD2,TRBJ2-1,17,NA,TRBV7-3,CASSRDAGTSGSREQFF,TGTGCCAGCAGCAGGGATGCCGGGACTAGCGGGTCCCGTGAGCAGTTCTTC
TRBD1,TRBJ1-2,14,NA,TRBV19,CASSQGTANYGYTF,TGTGCCAGTAGCCAGGGGACAGCTAACTATGGCTACACCTTC
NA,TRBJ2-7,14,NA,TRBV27,CASINWGNPYEQYF,TGTGCCAGCATCAATTGGGGGAACCCCTACGAGCAGTACTTC
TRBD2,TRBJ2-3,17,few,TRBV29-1,CSADGTSGRMSTDTQYF,TGCAGCGCCGACGGGACTAGCGGGAGGATGAGCACAGATACGCAGTATTTT
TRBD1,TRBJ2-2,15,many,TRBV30,CAWSMTTGRPGELFF,TGTGCCTGGAGTATGACGACAGGGCGTCCCGGGGAGCTGTTTTTT
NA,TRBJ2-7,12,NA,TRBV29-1,CSVQPNSYEQYF,TGCAGCGTTCAGCCCAACTCCTACGAGCAGTACTTC
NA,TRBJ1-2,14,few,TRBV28,CASSYGTADYGYTF,TGTGCCAGCAGTTACGGGACGGCGGACTATGGCTACACCTTC
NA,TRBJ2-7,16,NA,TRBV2,CASSEQQGTISYEQYF,TGTGCCAGCAGTGAGCAACAGGGTACAATCTCCTACGAGCAGTACTTC
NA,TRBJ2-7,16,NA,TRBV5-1,CASSLAMEYRTYEQYF,TGCGCCAGCAGCTTGGCCATGGAGTACAGGACCTACGAGCAGTACTTC
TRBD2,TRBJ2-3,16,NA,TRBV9,CASSVNGLADTDTQYF,TGTGCCAGCAGCGTGAACGGACTAGCGGATACAGATACGCAGTATTTT
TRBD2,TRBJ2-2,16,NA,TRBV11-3,CASSLELAGAGGELFF,TGTGCCAGCAGCTTAGAACTAGCGGGAGCCGGCGGGGAGCTGTTTTTT
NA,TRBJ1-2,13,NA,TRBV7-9,CASSFHSNYGYTF,TGTGCCAGCAGCTTTCACAGTAACTATGGCTACACCTTC
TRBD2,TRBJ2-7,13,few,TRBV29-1,CSVARGRGYEQYF,TGCAGCGTTGCCCGAGGGAGGGGTTACGAGCAGTACTTC
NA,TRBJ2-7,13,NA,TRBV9,CASSVVLSGEQYF,TGTGCCAGCAGCGTAGTGCTCAGCGGCGAGCAGTACTTC
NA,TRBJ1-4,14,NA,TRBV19,CASRREPTNEKLFF,TGTGCCAGTAGAAGGGAGCCAACTAATGAAAAACTGTTTTTT
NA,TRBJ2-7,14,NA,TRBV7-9,CASSLGGGGYEQYF,TGTGCCAGCAGCTTAGGAGGGGGAGGGTACGAGCAGTACTTC
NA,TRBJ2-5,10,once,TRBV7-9,CASRGETQYF,TGTGCCAGCAGGGGCGAGACCCAGTACTTC
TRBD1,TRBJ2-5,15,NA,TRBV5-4,CASSYRQGIGETQHF,TGTGCCAGCAGCTATAGACAGGGGATAGGAGAGACCCAGCACTTC
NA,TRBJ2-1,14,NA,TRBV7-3,CASSFSGSRNEQFF,TGTGCCAGCAGCTTTTCAGGGTCTAGGAATGAGCAGTTCTTC
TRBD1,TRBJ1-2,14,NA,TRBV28,CASSHGQGNYGYTF,TGTGCCAGCAGCCATGGACAGGGGAACTATGGCTACACCTTC
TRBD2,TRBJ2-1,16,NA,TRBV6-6,CASSAKREGPNNEQFF,TGTGCCAGCAGCGCAAAGCGGGAGGGCCCGAACAATGAGCAGTTCTTC
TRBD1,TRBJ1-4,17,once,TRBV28,CASSSPTGARWDEKLFF,TGTGCCAGCAGTTCCCCCACAGGGGCCAGGTGGGATGAAAAACTGTTTTTT
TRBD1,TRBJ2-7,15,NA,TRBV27,CASSPGTGTAYEQYF,TGTGCCAGCAGTCCAGGGACAGGGACTGCCTACGAGCAGTACTTC
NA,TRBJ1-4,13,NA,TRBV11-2,CASSRQIYEKLFF,TGTGCCAGCAGCCGACAGATCTATGAAAAACTGTTTTTT
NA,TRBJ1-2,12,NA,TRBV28,CASSLRDYGYTF,TGTGCCAGCAGTTTGAGGGACTATGGCTACACCTTC
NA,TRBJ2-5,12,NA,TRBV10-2,CASVDVEETQYF,TGCGCCAGCGTAGACGTCGAAGAGACCCAGTACTTC
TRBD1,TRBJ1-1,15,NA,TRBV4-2,CASSQGLDRENEAFF,TGTGCCAGCAGCCAAGGGCTAGACAGGGAAAATGAAGCTTTCTTT
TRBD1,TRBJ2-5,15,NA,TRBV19,CASLKGTGEGETQYF,TGTGCCAGCCTTAAAGGCACAGGGGAAGGGGAGACCCAGTACTTC
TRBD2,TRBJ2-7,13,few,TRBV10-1,CASSGREYSEQYF,TGCGCCAGCAGTGGGCGGGAGTACTCTGAGCAGTACTTC
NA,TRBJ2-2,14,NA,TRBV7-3,CASSLGPDTGELFF,TGTGCCAGCAGCTTAGGCCCTGACACCGGGGAGCTGTTTTTT
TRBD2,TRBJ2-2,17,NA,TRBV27,CASTQRPGLAPAGELFF,TGTGCCAGCACCCAACGACCGGGACTAGCGCCAGCCGGGGAGCTGTTTTTT
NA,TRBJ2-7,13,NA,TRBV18,CASSPDGTYEQYF,TGTGCCAGCTCTCCCGACGGAACCTACGAGCAGTACTTC
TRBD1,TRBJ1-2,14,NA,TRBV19,CASSITGTGYGYTF,TGTGCCAGTAGTATAACCGGGACAGGGTATGGCTACACCTTC
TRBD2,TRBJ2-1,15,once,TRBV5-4,CASSSGTSGMNEQFF,TGTGCCAGCAGCTCCGGGACTAGCGGGATGAATGAGCAGTTCTTC
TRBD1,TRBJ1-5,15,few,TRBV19,CASSTPGTGDQPQHF,TGTGCCAGTAGTACCCCCGGGACAGGGGATCAGCCCCAGCATTTT
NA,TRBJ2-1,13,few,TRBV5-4,CASSHGGWNEQFF,TGTGCCAGCAGCCACGGGGGCTGGAATGAGCAGTTCTTC
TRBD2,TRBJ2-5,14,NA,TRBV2,CASRELAGVETQYF,TGTGCCAGCAGGGAGCTAGCGGGAGTCGAGACCCAGTACTTC
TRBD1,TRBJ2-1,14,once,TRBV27,CASSPTGSYNEQFF,TGTGCCAGCAGTCCGACAGGGTCCTACAATGAGCAGTTCTTC
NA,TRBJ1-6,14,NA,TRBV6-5,CASSRRASNSPLHF,TGTGCCAGCAGCCGCCGGGCGAGTAATTCACCCCTCCACTTT
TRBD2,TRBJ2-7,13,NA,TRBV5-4,CASSAGLAYEQYF,TGTGCCAGCAGCGCCGGACTAGCGTACGAGCAGTACTTC
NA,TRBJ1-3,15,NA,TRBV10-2,CASSEVLISGNTIYF,TGCGCCAGCAGTGAGGTCCTGATCTCTGGAAACACCATATATTTT
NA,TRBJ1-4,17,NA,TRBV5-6,CASTLGQGQGTNEKLFF,TGTGCCAGCACCCTGGGGCAGGGCCAGGGGACTAATGAAAAACTGTTTTTT
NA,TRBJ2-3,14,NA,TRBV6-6,CASSYAAVTDTQYF,TGTGCCAGCAGTTACGCCGCAGTCACAGATACGCAGTATTTT